Listed below are T cell receptor beta chains from one sample, sequenced in a study of shared T cell receptors in the human thymus. Some clones are missing from TCRdb's copy, which holds only in-frame ones; the method was immunoSEQ multiplex PCR. Seen here are about 730,000 clones, approximately 83% observed once, and the top ten hold 0.0095% to 0.013%. This sample also appeared in a second study, on human thymus T cells.

Specimen: thymocytes. These receptors were collected from a girl less than two years old with a congenital heart defect. Each CDR3 is given with its conserved first and last residue. A D gene is named only where the DNA matches it firmly. Some rows mark clone size as missing; the rest say once, few, many or name a class of expanded clone.

V gene	J gene	D gene	CDR3 length	clone size	CDR3 protein	CDR3 DNA
TRBV9	TRBJ2-1	TRBD2	16	.	CASRAGRGGPYNEQFF	TGTGCCAGCAGGGCCGGGCGGGGGGGCCCCTACAATGAGCAGTTCTTC
TRBV4-3	TRBJ2-6	TRBD1	18	.	CASSQGRNRGSGANVLTF	TGCGCCAGCAGCCAAGGCCGTAACAGGGGCTCTGGGGCCAACGTCCTGACTTTC
TRBV21-1	TRBJ1-4	.	14	.	CASSPRPGGEKLFF	TGTGCCAGCAGCCCCCGCCCCGGGGGAGAAAAACTGTTTTTT
TRBV27	TRBJ1-1	.	14	once	CASSPRGRGTEAFF	TGTGCCAGCAGCCCAAGGGGAAGGGGCACTGAAGCTTTCTTT
TRBV4-2	TRBJ2-4	.	18	.	CASSQDWKRVEAKNIQYF	TGTGCCAGCAGCCAAGATTGGAAGCGGGTAGAGGCCAAAAACATTCAGTACTTC
TRBV5-4	TRBJ1-4	TRBD1	15	.	CASSERDRGSEKLFF	TGTGCCAGCAGCGAACGGGACAGGGGGAGTGAAAAACTGTTTTTT
TRBV5-4	TRBJ2-7	TRBD1	16	.	CASSPARGQGVYEQYF	TGTGCCAGCAGCCCCGCTCGAGGACAGGGGGTCTACGAGCAGTACTTC
TRBV6-5	TRBJ1-4	.	16	.	CASSYVYGTTDEKLFF	TGTGCCAGCAGTTACGTTTATGGGACTACTGATGAAAAACTGTTTTTT
TRBV30	TRBJ1-4	.	16	.	CAWSRDRGPTNEKLFF	TGTGCCTGGAGCCGCGACAGAGGCCCCACTAATGAAAAACTGTTTTTT
TRBV27	TRBJ1-1	TRBD1	15	.	CASSARQGENTEAFF	TGTGCCAGCAGTGCCAGACAGGGGGAGAACACTGAAGCTTTCTTT
TRBV18	TRBJ1-2	.	14	.	CASSPPASGWGYTF	TGTGCCAGCTCACCACCAGCGTCTGGGTGGGGCTACACCTTC
TRBV27	TRBJ2-7	TRBD1	18	once	CASSLYHINRGSSYEQYF	TGTGCCAGCAGTCTGTACCATATTAACAGGGGCAGCTCCTACGAGCAGTACTTC
TRBV7-2	TRBJ1-5	.	15	.	CASSLESVAVQPQHF	TGTGCCAGCAGCTTAGAATCGGTTGCGGTTCAGCCCCAGCATTTT
TRBV4-1	TRBJ1-4	TRBD1	19	.	CASRKRPGQGSGVNEKLFF	TGCGCCAGCAGAAAAAGGCCGGGACAGGGTTCTGGAGTTAATGAAAAACTGTTTTTT
TRBV30	TRBJ2-1	TRBD2	15	.	CAWSVRSGTNNEQFF	TGTGCCTGGAGTGTAAGGAGCGGGACGAACAATGAGCAGTTCTTC
TRBV27	TRBJ1-2	TRBD1	18	.	CASSHRWGDRESSYGYTF	TGTGCCAGCAGTCATCGCTGGGGCGACAGGGAATCGTCCTATGGCTACACCTTC
TRBV7-9	TRBJ2-2	.	15	.	CASSLGTVNTGELFF	TGTGCCAGCAGCTTAGGGACAGTGAACACCGGGGAGCTGTTTTTT
TRBV6-1	TRBJ2-2	TRBD2	15	.	CASSHGTSGAGELFF	TGTGCCAGCAGTCACGGGACTAGCGGGGCCGGGGAGCTGTTTTTT
TRBV28	TRBJ1-2	TRBD1	16	.	CASRRLQGVLLDGYTF	TGTGCCAGCAGGAGATTACAGGGGGTCCTTCTGGATGGCTACACCTTC
TRBV2	TRBJ1-6	TRBD1	15	.	CASGGRTGIVSPLHF	TGTGCCAGCGGGGGAAGGACAGGGATCGTTTCACCCCTCCACTTT
TRBV28	TRBJ1-1	.	14	.	CASSLVGGRTEAFF	TGTGCCAGCAGTTTAGTAGGGGGACGGACTGAAGCTTTCTTT
TRBV29-1	TRBJ2-1	TRBD1	13	.	CSVGDRVYNEQFF	TGCAGCGTTGGAGACAGGGTCTACAATGAGCAGTTCTTC
TRBV23-1	TRBJ1-2	.	12	.	CATRDRNYGYTF	TGCGCCACTCGAGACAGGAACTATGGCTACACCTTC
TRBV4-1	TRBJ2-7	.	11	.	CASSHMSEQYF	TGCGCCAGCAGCCATATGTCCGAGCAGTACTTC
TRBV14	TRBJ2-7	TRBD1	16	.	CASSQVTGTVSYEQYF	TGTGCCAGCAGCCAAGTCACCGGGACAGTCTCCTACGAGCAGTACTTC
TRBV7-6	TRBJ2-1	.	16	.	CASSPEGGTPPNEQFF	TGTGCCAGCAGCCCAGAGGGTGGGACTCCCCCGAATGAGCAGTTCTTC
TRBV27	TRBJ1-1	.	17	.	CASSFKGKTAHPKKAFF	TGTGCCAGCAGTTTCAAGGGAAAGACAGCACACCCGAAGAAAGCTTTCTTT
TRBV10-3	TRBJ1-1	TRBD1	17	.	CAISEVGDRADYTEAFF	TGTGCCATCAGTGAGGTAGGGGACAGGGCAGACTACACTGAAGCTTTCTTT
TRBV6-4	TRBJ1-6	.	15	.	CASSEGRRGNSPLHF	TGTGCCAGCAGTGAGGGCAGGAGAGGGAATTCCCCCCTCCACTTT